These 19 T cell receptor beta chains share one sample of origin, sequenced in a study of blood T cell repertoires in COVID-19. The protocol was immunoSEQ multiplex PCR, while the TCRdb copy is restricted to in-frame clones and leaves out a portion. The sample lists about 180,000 clones, roughly 86% occurring once. Sequenced material: peripheral blood. The origin of the receptors is a man aged 40-49 years with active or convalescent COVID-19.

The CDR3 protein is CASSFGQGAEEQYF. As DNA, the CDR3 is TGTGCCAGCAGCTTTGGACAGGGGGCTGAGGAGCAGTACTTC. The chain joins TRBV4-2 to TRBJ2-7, with 11 positions matching TRBD1. V dropped 5 bases and J dropped 7; count of bases not matched to a gene: 7. The CDR3 loop spans 14 amino acids. Germline loops: CDR1 LGHNA, CDR2 YNFKEQ.

As concerns this clone: Additional DNA sequences in this sample encode the identical CDR3. This chain links TRBV10-3 with TRBJ1-2; D is ambiguous. With 2 bases removed from V and 3 bases from J, the gap between germline ends came to 7 bases. CDR3 length: 13 residues. The germline gives CDR1 ENHRY, CDR2 SYGVKD. CDR3 region: CAISERQDYGYTF. As DNA, the CDR3 is TGTGCCATCAGTGAGAGGCAGGACTATGGCTACACCTTC.

V is TRBV29-1 and J is TRBJ1-2; D is unclear. Germline V lookup: CDR1 SQVTM, CDR2 ANQGSEA. The CDR3 is made up of 13 amino acids. Between the trimmed V and J ends, which lost 4 bases and 4 bases, there was a span of 13 bases. This CDR3 reads CSVVGDEAYGYTF. CDR3 nucleotides: TGCAGCGTTGTGGGAGATGAGGCCTATGGCTACACCTTC.

The CDR3 DNA sequence: TGTGCCATCACGGCGGGGTATGGCTACACCTTC. This codes for CAITAGYGYTF. The chain uses TRBV10-3 and TRBJ1-2; no definite D call. Germline V gene sequence: CDR1 ENHRY, CDR2 SYGVKD. This CDR3 is 11 amino acids long. Trimming shortened V by 7 bases and J by 5 bases, and 8 bases separated the two germline ends.

As regards this clone: The sample holds other DNA sequences that translate to the same CDR3. This sequence joins TRBV18 and TRBJ1-2; 8 bases agree with TRBD1. The CDR3 length is 13 residues. From germline, CDR1 is KGHSH and CDR2 LQKENI. Trimming cost V 3 bases and J 8 bases; bases outside gene matches: 5. The chain's CDR3 is CASSPGQGEGYTF. The CDR3 DNA is TGTGCCAGCTCACCCGGACAGGGAGAAGGCTACACCTTC.

The chain combines TRBV30 with TRBJ1-5; D unclear. Trimming removed 1 base at V and 4 bases at J, with 17 bases between. Germline V lookup: CDR1 GTSNPN, CDR2 SVGIG (reference sequence). The CDR3 runs to 16 residues. The CDR3: CAWSAPPPDTNQPQHF. CDR3 nucleotide sequence: TGTGCCTGGAGTGCCCCCCCACCTGACACAAATCAGCCCCAGCATTTT.

This clone was counted between two and nine times. At one end the junction does not follow the germline gene, possibly because of a read error. The chain combines TRBV7-2 with TRBJ1-2; the match to TRBD1 covers 7 bases. Germline V lookup: CDR1 SGHTA, CDR2 FQGNSA. The CDR3 is made up of 13 amino acids. The CDR3 reads CASRLGQVNGYTF. CDR3 in DNA: TGTGCCAGCAGGTTAGGACAGGTAAACGGCTACACCTTC.

The genes are TRBV7-3 and TRBJ2-5; TRBD2 is a possible D gene (6 bases). Germline CDR1 SGHTA, CDR2 FQGTGA. V gave up 1 base and J gave up 8 bases, with 11 bases separating them. The CDR3 has 13 amino acids. The CDR3 protein is CASSLSQLATQYF. CDR3 sequence (DNA): TGTGCCAGCAGCTTAAGCCAACTAGCCACCCAGTACTTC.

The rearrangement uses TRBV27 and TRBJ1-2; D is unclear. CDR1 and CDR2 from the germline V gene are MNHEY and SMNVEV (reference sequence). The ends were cut back, 2 bases at V and 4 bases at J, with 8 bases in the middle. The CDR3 consists of 13 residues. CDR3 DNA sequence: TGTGCCAGCAGTTTAGGGGAGGCCTATGGCTACACCTTC. Encoded protein: CASSLGEAYGYTF.

V and J are TRBV3-1 (or the pseudogene TRBV3-2) and TRBJ1-5; no reliable D call. Germline V gene data show CDR1 as LGHDT and CDR2 as YNNKEL (reference sequence). The CDR3 totals 13 residues. The V and J ends lost 1 base and 4 bases respectively, with 5 bases between them. The CDR3 sequence: CASSQGRNQPQHF. As DNA, the CDR3 is TGTGCCAGCAGCCAAGGGAGGAATCAGCCCCAGCATTTT.

This chain links TRBV4-2 with TRBJ1-4; perhaps TRBD1 as D (6 bases). The V end lost 5 bases, the J end lost 6 bases, and 22 bases lay between the germline ends. The CDR3 sequence is 17 residues long. CDR1 is LGHNA and CDR2 is YNFKEQ in the germline V gene. CDR3 bases: TGTGCCAGCAGCTCAATAATCATAGGGGGGGGAGATGAAAAACTGTTTTTT. This encodes CASSSIIIGGGDEKLFF.

The chain joins TRBV28 to TRBJ1-1; weak D call: TRBD1 (5 bases). Trimming took off 7 bases at V and 1 base at J, with 10 bases between the two ends. Germline CDR1 is MDHEN and CDR2 is SYDVKM. CDR3 length: 13 residues. This CDR3 reads CASINRQNTEAFF. In DNA, the CDR3 is TGTGCCAGCATCAACAGGCAGAACACTGAAGCTTTCTTT. The whole variable domain, remainder taken from reference TRBV28 and TRBJ1-1, is DVKVTQSSRYLVKRTGEKVFLECVQDMDHENMFWYRQDPGLGLRLIYFSYDVKMKEKGDIPEGYSVSREKKERFSLILESASTNQTSMYLCASINRQNTEAFFGQGTRLTVV.

The rearrangement uses TRBV7-9 and TRBJ2-1, with TRBD2 identical over 8 bases. The CDR3 contains 16 residues. V shed 4 bases, J shed 4 bases, and the junction held 9 bases outside the gene matches. CDR1 and CDR2 (germline): SEHNR, FQNEAQ (reference sequence). DNA for the CDR3: TGTGCCAGCAGCTCCACCTTAGCGGGGAGGTACAATGAGCAGTTCTTC. Residues: CASSSTLAGRYNEQFF.

This chain links TRBV20-1 with TRBJ2-7; 9 bases line up with TRBD2. The CDR3 contains 14 residues. The trim removed 5 bases at V and 6 bases at J, leaving 11 bases unmatched. From germline, CDR1 is DFQATT and CDR2 SNEGSKA (reference sequence). CDR3 loop: CSAGGASGVGEQYF. CDR3 in DNA: TGCAGTGCTGGTGGGGCTAGCGGGGTCGGCGAGCAGTACTTC.

The genes are TRBV6-1 and TRBJ1-3; TRBD1 agrees at 9 bases. Germline trimming cut 6 bases from V and 0 bases from J; bases unmatched to any gene: 24. This CDR3 region has 22 residues. Germline values: CDR1 MNHNS, CDR2 SASEGT. The CDR3 loop reads CASRELTGGGVGENSSGNTIYF. As DNA, the CDR3 is TGTGCCAGCAGGGAATTGACAGGGGGGGGAGTCGGAGAAAACTCCTCTGGAAACACCATATATTTT.

The chain's CDR3 is CASSHQAYNEQFF. Written as DNA, the CDR3 is TGTGCCAGCAGCCATCAGGCCTACAATGAGCAGTTCTTC. The chain couples TRBV7-8 to TRBJ2-1; D is uncertain. The V end lost 5 bases, the J end lost 2 bases, and 7 bases lay between the germline ends. The CDR3 runs to 13 residues. CDR1 and CDR2 (germline): SGHVS, FQNEAQ.

The chain couples TRBV5-4 to TRBJ2-1, with 13 bases matching TRBD2. The trim removed 0 bases at V and 2 bases at J, leaving 5 bases unmatched. Per germline, CDR1 SGHNT and CDR2 YYREEE (reference sequence). CDR3 length: 18 residues. The CDR3 DNA reads TGTGCCAGCAGCTTGGTCCTAACTAGCGGGGGGGCCTACAATGAGCAGTTCTTC. It encodes CASSLVLTSGGAYNEQFF.

This chain connects TRBV7-3 to TRBJ2-7; D is possibly TRBD1 (5 bases). With 3 bases removed from V and 1 base from J, the gap between germline ends came to 13 bases. CDR1 and CDR2 (germline): SGHTA, FQGTGA. This CDR3 has 15 amino acids. The CDR3 coding sequence is TGTGCCAGCAGCTTGGACAAAACCCCTTCCTACGAGCAGTACTTC. This encodes CASSLDKTPSYEQYF.

The gene calls are TRBV19 and TRBJ1-6; D perhaps matches TRBD1 (6 bases). This CDR3 spans 14 amino acids. In germline, CDR1 is LNHDA, CDR2 SQIVND (reference sequence). Trimming took 5 bases from V and 5 from J, leaving 10 bases between them. The DNA of the CDR3 is TGTGCCAGTAGTTCGACAGGAAATAATTCACCCCTCCACTTT. The encoded protein is CASSSTGNNSPLHF.